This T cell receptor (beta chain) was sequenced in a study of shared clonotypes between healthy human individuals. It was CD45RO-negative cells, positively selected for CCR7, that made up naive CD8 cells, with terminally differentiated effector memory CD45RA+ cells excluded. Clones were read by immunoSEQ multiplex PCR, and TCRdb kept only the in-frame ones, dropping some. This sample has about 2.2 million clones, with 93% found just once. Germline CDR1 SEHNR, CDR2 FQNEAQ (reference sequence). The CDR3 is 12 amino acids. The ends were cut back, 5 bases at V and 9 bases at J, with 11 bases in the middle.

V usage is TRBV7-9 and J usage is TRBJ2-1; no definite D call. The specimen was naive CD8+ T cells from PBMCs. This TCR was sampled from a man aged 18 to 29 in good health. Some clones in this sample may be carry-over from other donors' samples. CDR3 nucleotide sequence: TGTGCCAGCAGCAACGCGTTGGGTGAGCAGTTCTTC. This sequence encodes CASSNALGEQFF.